The 31 T cell receptor beta chains presented below share a single source sample, sequenced in a study of T cell responses to AZD1222 COVID-19 vaccine. TCRdb's table, derived via immunoSEQ multiplex PCR, lists solely in-frame clones and lacks some. The sample yields more than 95,000 clones, roughly 87% seen once. The sequences come from peripheral blood, collected on day 0 of AZD1222 vaccination. These receptors were obtained from an adult in good health.

The gene calls are TRBV2 and TRBJ2-1; 9 bases align to TRBD2. The CDR3 has 14 residues. Germline trimming cut 8 bases from V and 2 bases from J; bases unmatched to any gene: 4. The germline V gene has CDR1 SNHLY and CDR2 FYNNEI. The CDR3 protein is CASRSSGTYNEQFF. CDR3 coding DNA: TGTGCCAGCCGGTCTAGCGGGACCTACAATGAGCAGTTCTTC.

The J gene is TRBJ1-5, the V gene TRBV6-6; 10 bases fit TRBD1. V was pared by 5 bases and J by 8 bases, with 12 bases of the junction left unmatched. Looked up from germline, CDR1 is MNHNY and CDR2 is SVGAGI (reference sequence). The CDR3 is 16 amino acids. The CDR3 DNA reads as TGTGCCAGCAGTAACCGGGACAGGGGTATCCAGGAGCCCCAGCATTTT. Translated, it gives CASSNRDRGIQEPQHF.

In regard to this clone: One end of the junction varies from germline; a read error may be responsible. The rearrangement links TRBV9 to TRBJ1-2; 7 bases agree with TRBD1. The CDR3 has 15 amino acids. CDR1 and CDR2 from the germline V gene are SGDLS and YYNGEE. The CDR3 sequence: CASSVSGTVNSGYTF. CDR3 in DNA: TGTGCCAGCAGCGTATCCGGGACAGTCAACTCTGGCTACACCTTC. The full variable domain, its missing parts supplied by reference TRBV9 and TRBJ1-2, is DSGVTQTPKHLITATGQRVTLRCSPRSGDLSVYWYQQSLDQGLQFLIQYYNGEERAKGNILERFSAQQFPDLHSELNLSSLELGDSALYFCASSVSGTVNSGYTFGSGTRLTVV.

This CDR3 reads CASSLAGAAEQYF. The CDR3 DNA sequence: TGTGCCAGCAGCTTGGCAGGGGCGGCGGAGCAGTACTTC. The J gene is TRBJ2-7, the V gene TRBV7-6; perhaps TRBD1 as D (6 bases). The CDR3 length is 13 residues. CDR1 is SGHVS, CDR2 FNYEAQ, per germline. Trimming pared 3 bases from V and 7 bases from J, leaving 13 bases between.

V is TRBV9 and J is TRBJ1-2; TRBD1 matches at 7 bases. V gave up 2 bases and J gave up 4 bases; unmatched junction bases: 11. CDR1 is SGDLS, CDR2 YYNGEE, per germline. The length of the CDR3 is 16 residues. In nucleotides, the CDR3 is TGTGCCAGCAGCGTCTCCCCAGGGGGGCGATCCTATGGCTACACCTTC. Encoded protein: CASSVSPGGRSYGYTF.

J is TRBJ2-3 and V is TRBV5-1; TRBD2 aligns across 11 bases. This CDR3 has 15 residues. CDR1 and CDR2 (germline): SGHRS, YFSETQ. Trimming took 4 bases from V and 4 from J; bases not matched to a gene: 5. The CDR3 DNA reads TGCGCCAGCAGCCTAGCGGGGGGCAGGGCAGATACGCAGTATTTT. Residues: CASSLAGGRADTQYF.

The chain carries TRBV28 and TRBJ1-5, with 9 bases fitting TRBD1. Germline CDR1 and CDR2: MDHEN and SYDVKM. The CDR3 contains 15 residues. V gave up 7 bases and J gave up 5 bases; unmatched junction bases: 9. The CDR3 nucleotides are TGTGCCAGCACAGGGTCACAGGGGGCACATCAGCCCCAGCATTTT. This translates into CASTGSQGAHQPQHF.

V and J are TRBV6-1 and TRBJ2-1, with 9 bases that match TRBD2. Germline CDR1 and CDR2: MNHNS and SASEGT. With 2 bases clipped from V and 5 bases from J, the junction kept 7 bases outside the gene matches. The CDR3 runs 16 residues. For the CDR3, the DNA is TGTGCCAGCAGTGAAAGGGGGCTAGCGGGGAACAATGAGCAGTTCTTC. This translates into CASSERGLAGNNEQFF.

The chain recombines TRBV3-1 (or the pseudogene TRBV3-2) with TRBJ2-6, with D maybe TRBD2 (7 bases). With 4 bases removed from V and 2 bases from J, the gap between germline ends came to 18 bases. This CDR3 is built from 18 residues. Germline values: CDR1 LGHDT, CDR2 YNNKEL (reference sequence). The CDR3 DNA sequence: TGTGCCAGCAGCCTTTGGAAAGGGGGGGAGGCTGGGGCCAACGTCCTGACTTTC. Amino acids: CASSLWKGGEAGANVLTF.

J is TRBJ1-5 and V is TRBV27; 8 bases match TRBD1. Germline V CDR1 and CDR2: MNHEY, SMNVEV (reference sequence). The CDR3 runs 13 residues. The V segment lost 10 bases and the J segment 5 bases; nucleotides outside the gene matches: 7. The CDR3 DNA sequence: TGTGCCATCGGACAGGGACCCCATCAGCCCCAGCATTTT. This translates into CAIGQGPHQPQHF.

The chain has TRBV7-9 and TRBJ1-4, with D unresolved. This CDR3 is built from 16 residues. CDR1 is SEHNR, CDR2 FQNEAQ, per germline (reference sequence). Trimming cost V 4 bases and J 0 bases, with 12 bases left between them. CDR3 region: CASSSWRTTTNEKLFF. The CDR3 bases are TGTGCCAGCAGCTCCTGGAGGACGACAACTAATGAAAAACTGTTTTTT.

The gene calls are TRBV19 and TRBJ1-5; 8 nucleotides align to TRBD1. Germline CDR1 LNHDA, CDR2 SQIVND (reference sequence). The CDR3 contains 17 residues. V dropped 6 bases and J dropped 0; count of bases not matched to a gene: 10. The CDR3 loop reads CASRRPIDRGSNQPQHF. DNA for the CDR3: TGTGCCAGTAGGCGCCCTATCGACAGGGGTAGCAATCAGCCCCAGCATTTT.

V gene TRBV5-5 combines with J gene TRBJ1-3; D not resolved. Trimming pared 5 bases from V and 6 bases from J, leaving 18 bases between. CDR3 length: 15 residues. Germline values: CDR1 SGHKS, CDR2 YYEKEE (reference sequence). Here the CDR3 DNA reads TGTGCCAGCAGTCCGAACGCGCAGGTTGAAAACACCATATATTTT. Translating it yields CASSPNAQVENTIYF. Full variable domain (remainder filled in from reference TRBV5-5 and TRBJ1-3): DAGVTQSPTHLIKTRGQQVTLRCSPISGHKSVSWYQQVLGQGPQFIFQYYEKEERGRGNFPDRFSARQFPNYSSELNVNALLLGDSALYLCASSPNAQVENTIYFGEGSWLTVV.

The CDR3 nucleotides are TGTGCCAGCAGCCCATCCCCACGCTATGCAACTAATGAAAAACTGTTTTTT. Translating gives CASSPSPRYATNEKLFF. This chain uses TRBV9 with TRBJ1-4; D uncertain. Trimming took off 4 bases at V and 0 bases at J, with 16 bases between the two ends. CDR3 size: 17 residues. Germline CDR1 SGDLS, CDR2 YYNGEE.

This chain connects TRBV7-6 to TRBJ1-2, with no clear D. The CDR3 consists of 11 residues. Germline V gene data show CDR1 as SGHVS and CDR2 as FNYEAQ. V shed 1 base and J shed 8 bases, with 5 bases lying between them. The CDR3 reads CASSLGDGYTF. As DNA, the CDR3 is TGTGCCAGCAGCTTAGGAGACGGCTACACCTTC.

The V gene is TRBV18, the J gene TRBJ2-5; perhaps TRBD2 as D (6 bases). Germline V gene lookup returns CDR1 KGHSH and CDR2 LQKENI. CDR3 length equals 13 residues. V was pared by 3 bases and J by 5 bases, with 10 bases between. The CDR3 region has the DNA TGTGCCAGCTCACCCGGGAGCAGGGAGACCCAGTACTTC. This codes for CASSPGSRETQYF.

This clone was observed a single time. The CDR3 coding sequence is TGCAGCGTTTTTAATAGACAGGGAGTATCGGGAGAGCAGTACTTC. Amino acids: CSVFNRQGVSGEQYF. V usage is TRBV29-1 and J usage is TRBJ2-7; 7 positions agree with TRBD1. This CDR3 spans 15 amino acids. The V segment lost 5 bases and the J segment 7 bases; nucleotides outside the gene matches: 17. CDR1 is SQVTM and CDR2 is ANQGSEA in the germline V gene.

The V and J genes are TRBV28 and TRBJ2-7; tentatively, D is TRBD1 or TRBD2 (5 bases each). Trimming shortened V by 6 bases and J by 13 bases, and 25 bases separated the two germline ends. This CDR3 comprises 14 residues. Germline-derived CDR1 and CDR2 are MDHEN and SYDVKM. CDR3 bases: TGTGCCAGCAGCCGCTCGTGGGACGGTGGGCAGGGATACTTC. Protein: CASSRSWDGGQGYF. The full variable domain, with the rest looked up from reference TRBV28 and TRBJ2-7, is DVKVTQSSRYLVKRTGEKVFLECVQDMDHENMFWYRQDPGLGLRLIYFSYDVKMKEKGDIPEGYSVSREKKERFSLILESASTNQTSMYLCASSRSWDGGQGYFGPGTRLTVT.

The genes are TRBV5-4 and TRBJ2-3; TRBD2 might be the D (6 bases). Germline loops: CDR1 SGHNT, CDR2 YYREEE (reference sequence). The CDR3 totals 15 residues. V lost 0 bases to trimming and J lost 5 bases, with 13 bases between them. The CDR3 DNA reads TGTGCCAGCAGCTTGGCGGGAGTAGGGAAAGATACGCAGTATTTT. It codes for CASSLAGVGKDTQYF. Combining the CDR3 with reference TRBV5-4 and TRBJ2-3 gives the whole variable domain ETGVTQSPTHLIKTRGQQVTLRCSSQSGHNTVSWYQQALGQGPQFIFQYYREEENGRGNFPPRFSGLQFPNYSSELNVNALELDDSALYLCASSLAGVGKDTQYFGPGTRLTVL.

V usage is TRBV30 and J usage is TRBJ2-1; 9 nucleotides align to TRBD2. CDR3 size: 15 residues. V shed 3 bases and J 8 bases; nucleotides not matched to a gene: 11. Germline V gene lookup returns CDR1 GTSNPN and CDR2 SVGIG (reference sequence). CDR3 nucleotides: TGTGCCTGGAGGGCGGGACTAGCATCCCCCCATGAGCAGTTCTTC. This encodes CAWRAGLASPHEQFF.

V gene TRBV28 combines with J gene TRBJ2-5, with a weak D call TRBD1 (5 bases). This CDR3 has 13 residues. From germline, CDR1 is MDHEN and CDR2 SYDVKM. Trimming took 6 bases from V and 5 from J, leaving 13 bases between them. CDR3 loop: CASSLHRRETQYF. DNA of the CDR3: TGTGCCAGCAGCTTACACAGGCGGGAGACCCAGTACTTC.

V and J are TRBV7-9 and TRBJ1-5, with 9 bases that match TRBD1. Per germline, CDR1 SEHNR and CDR2 FQNEAQ (reference sequence). Trimming cost V 5 bases and J 7 bases; bases outside gene matches: 9. The CDR3 consists of 15 residues. CDR3 nucleotides: TGTGCCAGCAGCCCACAGGGGGCGCAGGGGCAGCCCCAGCATTTT. Protein sequence: CASSPQGAQGQPQHF.

The chain uses TRBV6-5 and TRBJ1-2, with D possibly TRBD1 on 5 matching bases. The V end was cut by 6 bases, the J end by 5 bases, with 19 bases between. The CDR3 totals 15 residues. The germline V gene encodes CDR1 MNHEY and CDR2 SVGAGI. This CDR3 is CASSLIPGFKYGYTF. The CDR3 coding sequence is TGTGCCAGCAGCCTAATCCCAGGGTTTAAGTATGGCTACACCTTC.

The chain recombines TRBV5-4 with TRBJ1-1; 7 bases align to TRBD1. In germline, CDR1 is SGHNT, CDR2 YYREEE (reference sequence). This CDR3 region has 14 residues. V gave up 5 bases and J gave up 5 bases; unmatched junction bases: 9. CDR3 bases: TGTGCCAGCAGGGACGTGGCAGGGGGGACTGAAGCTTTCTTT. This encodes CASRDVAGGTEAFF.

The chain links TRBV21-1 to TRBJ1-3. TRBV21-1 is flagged as a pseudogene. The CDR3 consists of 17 residues. CDR3 region: CASIQGRAAGSGNTIYF. The CDR3, as DNA: TGTGCCAGCATCCAAGGTCGTGCAGCGGGCTCTGGAAACACCATATATTTT.

J is TRBJ1-5 and V is TRBV5-4; D is unresolved. The CDR3 covers 12 residues. Trimming removed 4 bases from V and 9 bases from J, with 11 bases in between. In germline, CDR1 is SGHNT, CDR2 YYREEE (reference sequence). The CDR3 here is CASSDGSGPQHF. In DNA, the CDR3 is TGTGCCAGCAGCGATGGAAGTGGGCCCCAGCATTTT.

This chain links TRBV15 with TRBJ2-3; 9 bases map to TRBD2. V shed 7 bases, J shed 4 bases, and the junction held 6 bases outside the gene matches. Germline lookup yields CDR1 LNHNV and CDR2 YYDKDF (reference sequence). The CDR3 has 14 amino acids. CDR3 protein: CATMAGGLSDTQYF. For the CDR3, the DNA is TGTGCCACCATGGCGGGAGGGCTATCAGATACGCAGTATTTT.

In its sample, this clone was seen once. This chain joins TRBV11-2 and TRBJ1-2, with unresolved D. The CDR3 has 12 residues. V shed 1 base and J shed 7 bases, with 7 bases lying between them. CDR1 is SGHAT, CDR2 FQNNGV, per germline. The CDR3 is CASSLGAAGYTF. CDR3 sequence (DNA): TGTGCCAGCAGCTTAGGTGCGGCTGGCTACACCTTC.

The chain carries TRBV5-5 and TRBJ1-2, with TRBD1 as a possible D gene (6 bases). In germline, CDR1 is SGHKS, CDR2 YYEKEE (reference sequence). The V end was cut by 4 bases, the J end by 2 bases, with 15 bases between. The CDR3 length is 15 residues. CDR3 in amino acids: CASSPQLDSNYGYTF. CDR3 DNA sequence: TGTGCCAGCAGCCCTCAACTGGACAGCAACTATGGCTACACCTTC.

This clone appeared once. The gene calls are TRBV20-1 and TRBJ1-5; 7 bases match TRBD1. The ends lost 3 bases at V and 7 bases at J; junction bases unmatched: 15. Germline V CDR1 and CDR2: DFQATT, SNEGSKA (reference sequence). The length of the CDR3 is 16 residues. The CDR3 bases are TGCAGTGCTAGTCCCGGTACTGGACAGGAGGTCCAGCCCCAGCATTTT. Translating it yields CSASPGTGQEVQPQHF.

The J gene is TRBJ2-3, the V gene TRBV9; D not certain. CDR1 is SGDLS and CDR2 is YYNGEE in the germline V gene. The V and J ends lost 4 bases and 1 base respectively, with 16 bases between them. The CDR3 totals 16 residues. The CDR3 region is CASSPRLTFGTDTQYF. CDR3 in DNA: TGTGCCAGCAGCCCGCGACTGACCTTCGGCACAGATACGCAGTATTTT.